A single sample is the source of the 14 T cell receptor beta chains below, sequenced in a study of blood T cell repertoires in COVID-19. Some clones are missing from TCRdb's copy, which holds only in-frame ones; the method was immunoSEQ multiplex PCR. The table records about 71,000 clones, approximately 89% of them present only once. Sequenced: peripheral blood. These TCRs come from an elderly man with acute or convalescent COVID-19.

The chain uses TRBV3-1 (or the pseudogene TRBV3-2) and TRBJ2-3; TRBD2 matches 12 bases. Germline V CDR1 and CDR2: LGHDT, YNNKEL (reference sequence). The ends lost 3 bases at V and 4 bases at J; junction bases unmatched: 8. This CDR3 contains 17 residues. The CDR3 coding sequence is TGTGCCAGCAGCCAGACACTACTAGCGGGGGGTGCAGATACGCAGTATTTT. This gives the protein CASSQTLLAGGADTQYF.

The sample holds a few counts of this clone. The chain has TRBV6-1 and TRBJ1-5, with D possibly TRBD1 on 6 matching bases. Germline V CDR1 and CDR2: MNHNS, SASEGT. This CDR3 is built from 14 residues. Trimming stripped 8 bases from V and 6 bases from J, with 17 bases between. The chain's CDR3 is CASCPGGASQPQHF. In DNA form, the CDR3 reads TGTGCCAGCTGCCCGGGGGGCGCAAGTCAGCCCCAGCATTTT.

This clone was detected once. The chain employs TRBV5-1 and TRBJ2-5, with 7 positions matching TRBD2. Germline values: CDR1 SGHRS, CDR2 YFSETQ. Unmatched junction bases numbered 5, after V lost 5 bases and J lost 1 base. The CDR3 consists of 14 residues. The CDR3 DNA sequence: TGCGCCAGCAGTTTAGCGGGCCCCCAAGAGACCCAGTACTTC. It translates to CASSLAGPQETQYF.

The chain combines TRBV7-6 with TRBJ2-7, with 12 positions matching TRBD2. This CDR3 has 15 amino acids. From germline, CDR1 is SGHVS and CDR2 FNYEAQ. V shed 2 bases, J shed 4 bases, and the junction held 3 bases outside the gene matches. The CDR3 protein is CASSLLAGGSYEQYF. CDR3 DNA: TGTGCCAGCAGCTTACTAGCGGGAGGGAGTTACGAGCAGTACTTC.

The sample holds one count of this clone. The gene calls are TRBV6-4 and TRBJ2-6; TRBD1 matches 9 bases. The CDR3 is 17 amino acids. Germline loops: CDR1 MRHNA, CDR2 SNTAGT. Trimming cost V 0 bases and J 4 bases; bases outside gene matches: 4. The DNA of the CDR3 is TGTGCCAGCAGTGACTCGAACAGGGGGCTGGGGGCCAACGTCCTGACTTTC. This sequence encodes CASSDSNRGLGANVLTF.

Here the CDR3 reads CATMGKPGLLNYNEQFF. The CDR3 DNA is TGTGCCACCATGGGAAAGCCGGGATTACTGAACTACAATGAGCAGTTCTTC. The chain has TRBV24-1 and TRBJ2-1, with D perhaps matching TRBD2 (5 bases). Between the trimmed V and J ends, which lost 8 bases and 3 bases, there was a span of 22 bases. Germline V lookup: CDR1 KGHDR, CDR2 SFDVKD. This CDR3 has 17 amino acids.

The V call is TRBV3-1 (or the pseudogene TRBV3-2), the J call TRBJ2-1; no reliable D call. V lost 4 bases to trimming and J lost 5 bases, with 12 bases between them. This CDR3 has 14 amino acids. The germline V gene has CDR1 LGHDT and CDR2 YNNKEL (reference sequence). CDR3 in amino acids: CASSLLQSHNEQFF. In nucleotides, the CDR3 is TGTGCCAGCAGCCTTTTACAATCTCACAATGAGCAGTTCTTC.

In its sample, this clone was seen once. The chain links TRBV7-9 to TRBJ1-4; D not certain. CDR1 and CDR2 from the germline V gene are SEHNR and FQNEAQ (reference sequence). This CDR3 region has 15 residues. Trimming shortened V by 5 bases and J by 1 base, and 11 bases separated the two germline ends. The CDR3, as DNA: TGTGCCAGCAGCCAAAGACGGGAAACTAATGAAAAACTGTTTTTT. Protein product: CASSQRRETNEKLFF.

The sample holds a few counts of this clone. The V and J genes are TRBV11-3 and TRBJ1-1; 8 bases are a match to TRBD1. CDR1 is SGHNT and CDR2 is YENEEA in the germline V gene. The J segment lost 3 bases and the V segment lost 5 bases, leaving 5 bases of the junction unmatched. The CDR3 loop spans 14 amino acids. The CDR3 bases are TGTGCCAGCAGCAGGGACAGGTTGCACACTGAAGCTTTCTTT. Its translation is CASSRDRLHTEAFF.

The chain employs TRBV27 and TRBJ1-4, with D uncertain. The CDR3 loop spans 15 amino acids. Germline lookup yields CDR1 MNHEY and CDR2 SMNVEV (reference sequence). V gave up 7 bases and J gave up 8 bases, with 20 bases separating them. CDR3 in DNA: TGTGCCAGCACTTCCTTGACGGGGAGTGGGGAAAAACTGTTTTTT. Residues: CASTSLTGSGEKLFF.

This clone has a single count. The chain couples TRBV10-3 to TRBJ2-7; 8 bases line up with TRBD2. The CDR3 extends over 12 amino acids. J lost 2 bases, V lost 10 bases, and 4 bases had no gene match. CDR1 ENHRY and CDR2 SYGVKD come from the germline V gene. The CDR3 loop is CATTSGPYEQYF. In nucleotides, the CDR3 is TGTGCCACAACTAGCGGTCCCTACGAGCAGTACTTC.

The chain links TRBV5-6 to TRBJ2-1; D call uncertain. Trimming stripped 1 base from V and 0 bases from J, with 8 bases between. The germline CDR1 and CDR2 sequences are SGHDT and YYEEEE. There are 15 residues in the CDR3. CDR3 residues: CASSLSPLSYNEQFF. CDR3 coding DNA: TGTGCCAGCAGCTTGTCTCCTCTCTCCTACAATGAGCAGTTCTTC. The full variable domain, rest sourced from reference TRBV5-6 and TRBJ2-1, is DAGVTQSPTHLIKTRGQQVTLRCSPKSGHDTVSWYQQALGQGPQFIFQYYEEEERQRGNFPDRFSGHQFPNYSSELNVNALLLGDSALYLCASSLSPLSYNEQFFGPGTRLTVL.

The chain combines TRBV5-6 with TRBJ2-1; 8 bases map to TRBD1. The ends lost 0 bases at V and 7 bases at J; junction bases unmatched: 12. Germline CDR1 reads SGHDT; CDR2 reads YYEEEE. The CDR3 contains 17 residues. CDR3: CASSLGLAGTGWNEQFF. The CDR3 region has the DNA TGTGCCAGCAGCTTGGGGTTAGCCGGGACAGGCTGGAATGAGCAGTTCTTC.

The rearrangement uses TRBV7-2 and TRBJ2-3, with 12 nucleotides matching TRBD2. Germline CDR1 and CDR2: SGHTA and FQGNSA. The CDR3 is made up of 16 amino acids. V shed 5 bases, J shed 2 bases, and the junction held 5 bases outside the gene matches. The CDR3 DNA follows: TGTGCCAGCAGCCTAAGGACTAGCGGGGACACAGATACGCAGTATTTT. This sequence encodes CASSLRTSGDTDTQYF.